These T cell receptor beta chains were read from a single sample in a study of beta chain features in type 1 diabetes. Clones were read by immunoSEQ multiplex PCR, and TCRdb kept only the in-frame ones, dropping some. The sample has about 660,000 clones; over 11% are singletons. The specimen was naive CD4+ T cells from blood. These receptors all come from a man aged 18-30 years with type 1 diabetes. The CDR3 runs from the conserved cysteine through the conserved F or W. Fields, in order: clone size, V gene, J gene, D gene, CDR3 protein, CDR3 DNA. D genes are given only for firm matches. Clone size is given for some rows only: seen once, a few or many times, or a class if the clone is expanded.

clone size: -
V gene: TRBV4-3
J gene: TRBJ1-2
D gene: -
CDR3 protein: CASSQDPGYGYTF
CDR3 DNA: TGCGCCAGCAGCCAAGATCCCGGCTATGGCTACACCTTC

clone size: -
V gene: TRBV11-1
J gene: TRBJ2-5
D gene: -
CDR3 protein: CASSLAGLETQYF
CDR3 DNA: TGTGCCAGCAGCTTAGCGGGGCTGGAGACCCAGTACTTC

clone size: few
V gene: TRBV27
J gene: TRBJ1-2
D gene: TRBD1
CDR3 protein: CASRRGQGEINYGYTF
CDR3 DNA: TGTGCCAGCAGAAGGGGACAGGGGGAAATCAACTATGGCTACACCTTC

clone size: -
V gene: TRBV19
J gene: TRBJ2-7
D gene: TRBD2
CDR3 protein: CASSIKREAPSYEQYF
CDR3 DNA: TGTGCCAGTAGTATAAAGCGGGAGGCCCCCTCCTACGAGCAGTACTTC

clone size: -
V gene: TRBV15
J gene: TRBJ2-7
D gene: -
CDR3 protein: CATSRELGGSYEQYF
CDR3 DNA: TGTGCCACCAGCAGAGAGCTAGGGGGGAGTTACGAGCAGTACTTC

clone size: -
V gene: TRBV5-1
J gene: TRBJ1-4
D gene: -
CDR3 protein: CASSFRVAEKLFF
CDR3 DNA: TGCGCCAGCAGCTTTAGAGTGGCTGAAAAACTGTTTTTT

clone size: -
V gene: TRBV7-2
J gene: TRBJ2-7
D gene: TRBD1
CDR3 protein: CASSLSGTGYYEQYF
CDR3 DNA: TGTGCCAGCAGCTTATCCGGGACAGGGTACTACGAGCAGTACTTC

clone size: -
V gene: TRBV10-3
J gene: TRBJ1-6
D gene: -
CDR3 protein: CAISEWVVNSPLHF
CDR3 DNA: TGTGCCATCAGTGAATGGGTTGTTAATTCACCCCTCCACTTT

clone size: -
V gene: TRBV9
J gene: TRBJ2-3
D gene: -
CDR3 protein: CASSSPSTDTQYF
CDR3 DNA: TGTGCCAGCAGCTCCCCTAGCACAGATACGCAGTATTTT

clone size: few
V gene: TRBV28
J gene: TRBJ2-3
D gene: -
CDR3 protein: CASRLEDTQYF
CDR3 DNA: TGTGCCAGTCGTCTCGAGGATACGCAGTATTTT

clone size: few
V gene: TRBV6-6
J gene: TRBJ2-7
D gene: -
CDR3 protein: CASSYSAGRSDEQYF
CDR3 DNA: TGTGCCAGCAGTTACTCGGCAGGGCGGTCAGACGAGCAGTACTTC

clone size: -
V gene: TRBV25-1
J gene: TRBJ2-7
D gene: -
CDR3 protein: CASSVGSRGYHYEQYF
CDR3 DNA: TGTGCCAGCAGTGTGGGGTCCAGGGGATATCACTACGAGCAGTACTTC

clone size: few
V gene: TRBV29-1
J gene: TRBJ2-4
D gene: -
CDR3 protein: CSVQDGLAKNIQYF
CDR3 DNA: TGCAGCGTCCAAGATGGACTAGCCAAAAACATTCAGTACTTC

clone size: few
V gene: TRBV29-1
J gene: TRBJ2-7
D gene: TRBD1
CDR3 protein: CSVAQGIDEQYF
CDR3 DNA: TGCAGCGTTGCACAGGGGATCGACGAGCAGTACTTC

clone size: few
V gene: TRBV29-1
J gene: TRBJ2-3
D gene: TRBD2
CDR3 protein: CSVTTGTSGRTDTQYF
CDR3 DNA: TGCAGCGTCACAACCGGGACTAGCGGCCGCACAGATACGCAGTATTTT

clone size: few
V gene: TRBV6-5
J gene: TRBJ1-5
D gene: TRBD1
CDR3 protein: CASSYSGQGHQPQHF
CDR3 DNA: TGTGCCAGCAGTTATAGCGGACAGGGACATCAGCCCCAGCATTTT